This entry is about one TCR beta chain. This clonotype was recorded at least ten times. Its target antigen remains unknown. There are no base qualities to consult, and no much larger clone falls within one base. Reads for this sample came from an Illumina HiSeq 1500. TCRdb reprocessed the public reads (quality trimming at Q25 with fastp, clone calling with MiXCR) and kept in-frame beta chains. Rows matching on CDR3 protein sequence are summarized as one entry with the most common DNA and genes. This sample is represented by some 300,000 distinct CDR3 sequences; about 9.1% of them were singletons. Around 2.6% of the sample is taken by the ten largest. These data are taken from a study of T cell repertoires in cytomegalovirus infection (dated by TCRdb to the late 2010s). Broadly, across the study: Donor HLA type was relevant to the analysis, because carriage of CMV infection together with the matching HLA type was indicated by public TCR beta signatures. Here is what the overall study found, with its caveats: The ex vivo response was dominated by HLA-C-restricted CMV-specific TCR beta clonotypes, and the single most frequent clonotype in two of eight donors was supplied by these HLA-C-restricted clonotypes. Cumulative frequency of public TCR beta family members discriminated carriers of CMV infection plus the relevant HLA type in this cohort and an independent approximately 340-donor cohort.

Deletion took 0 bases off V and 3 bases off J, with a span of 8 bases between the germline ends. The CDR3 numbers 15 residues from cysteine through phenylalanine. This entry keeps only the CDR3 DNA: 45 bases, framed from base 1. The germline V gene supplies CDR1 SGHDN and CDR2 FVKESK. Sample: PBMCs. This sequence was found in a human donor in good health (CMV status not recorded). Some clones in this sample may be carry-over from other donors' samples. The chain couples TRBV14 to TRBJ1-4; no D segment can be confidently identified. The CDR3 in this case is CASSQERGANEKLFF. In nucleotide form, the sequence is TGTGCCAGCAGCCAAGAGCGGGGTGCTAATGAAAAACTGTTTTTT.